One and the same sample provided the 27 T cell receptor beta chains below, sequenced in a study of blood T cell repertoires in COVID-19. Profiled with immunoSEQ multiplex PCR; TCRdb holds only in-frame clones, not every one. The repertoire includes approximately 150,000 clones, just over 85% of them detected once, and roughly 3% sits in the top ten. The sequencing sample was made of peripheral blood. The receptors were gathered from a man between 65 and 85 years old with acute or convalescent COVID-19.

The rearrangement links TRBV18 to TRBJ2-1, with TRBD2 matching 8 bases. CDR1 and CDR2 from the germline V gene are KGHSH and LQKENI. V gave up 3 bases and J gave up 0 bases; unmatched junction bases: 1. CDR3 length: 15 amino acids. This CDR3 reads CASSPSGNSYNEQFF. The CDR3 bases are TGTGCCAGCTCACCTAGCGGGAACTCCTACAATGAGCAGTTCTTC.

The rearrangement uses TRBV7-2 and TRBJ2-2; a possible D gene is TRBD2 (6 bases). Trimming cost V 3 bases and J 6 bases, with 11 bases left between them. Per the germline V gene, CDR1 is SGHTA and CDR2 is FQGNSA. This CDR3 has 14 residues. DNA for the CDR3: TGTGCCAGCAGCTTGGGCGGGACGGCCGGGGAGCTGTTTTTT. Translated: CASSLGGTAGELFF. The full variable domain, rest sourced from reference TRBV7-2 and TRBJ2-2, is GAGVSQSPSNKVTEKGKDVELRCDPISGHTALYWYRQSLGQGLEFLIYFQGNSAPDKSGLPSDRFSAERTGGSVSTLTIQRTQQEDSAVYLCASSLGGTAGELFFGEGSRLTVL.

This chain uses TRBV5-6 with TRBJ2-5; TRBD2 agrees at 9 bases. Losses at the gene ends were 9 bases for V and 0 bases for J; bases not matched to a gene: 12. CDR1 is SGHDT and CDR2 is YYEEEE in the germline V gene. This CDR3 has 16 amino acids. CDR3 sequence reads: CATLASGKRYQETQYF. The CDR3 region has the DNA TGTGCCACCCTGGCTAGCGGGAAAAGGTACCAAGAGACCCAGTACTTC.

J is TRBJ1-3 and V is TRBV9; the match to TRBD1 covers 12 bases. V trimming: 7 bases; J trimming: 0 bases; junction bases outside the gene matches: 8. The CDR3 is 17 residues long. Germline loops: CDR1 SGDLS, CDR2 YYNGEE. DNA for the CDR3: TGTGCCAGCGGGACAGGGGGCGACGCAATCTCTGGAAACACCATATATTTT. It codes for CASGTGGDAISGNTIYF.

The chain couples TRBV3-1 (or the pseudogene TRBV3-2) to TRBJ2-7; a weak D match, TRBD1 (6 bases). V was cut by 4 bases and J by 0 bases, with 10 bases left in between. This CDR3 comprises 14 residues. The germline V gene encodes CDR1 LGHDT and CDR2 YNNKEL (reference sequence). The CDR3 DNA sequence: TGTGCCAGCAGCCCTTACAGGGACTCCTACGAGCAGTACTTC. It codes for CASSPYRDSYEQYF.

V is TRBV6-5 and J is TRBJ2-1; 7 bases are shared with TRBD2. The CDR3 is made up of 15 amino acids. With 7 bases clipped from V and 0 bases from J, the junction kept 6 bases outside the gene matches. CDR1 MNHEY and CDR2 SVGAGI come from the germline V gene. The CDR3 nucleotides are TGTGCCAGCAAAACTAGCGTTAGCTCCTACAATGAGCAGTTCTTC. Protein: CASKTSVSSYNEQFF.

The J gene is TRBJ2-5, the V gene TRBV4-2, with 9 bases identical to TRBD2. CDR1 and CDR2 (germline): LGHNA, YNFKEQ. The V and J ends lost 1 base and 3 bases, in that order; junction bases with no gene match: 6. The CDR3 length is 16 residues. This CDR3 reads CASSQGASGTEETQYF. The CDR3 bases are TGTGCCAGCAGCCAAGGGGCTAGCGGGACCGAAGAGACCCAGTACTTC.

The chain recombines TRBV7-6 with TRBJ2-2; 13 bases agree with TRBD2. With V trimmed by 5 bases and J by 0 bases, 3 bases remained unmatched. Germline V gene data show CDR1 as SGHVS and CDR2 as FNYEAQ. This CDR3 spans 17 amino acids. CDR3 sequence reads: CASSRGLAGTNTGELFF. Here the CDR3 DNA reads TGTGCCAGCAGCAGGGGACTAGCGGGAACGAACACCGGGGAGCTGTTTTTT.

As DNA, the CDR3 is TGTGCCAGCAGCTCGGGACTAGCGGACACCGGGGAGCTGTTTTTT. This translates into CASSSGLADTGELFF. V and J are TRBV7-3 and TRBJ2-2, with TRBD2 matching 11 bases. The V gene end was trimmed by 4 bases and the J gene end by 3 bases; junction bases not matched to a gene: 1. This CDR3 is 15 amino acids long. The germline gives CDR1 SGHTA, CDR2 FQGTGA. Combining the CDR3 with reference TRBV7-3 and TRBJ2-2 gives the whole variable domain GAGVSQTPSNKVTEKGKYVELRCDPISGHTALYWYRQSLGQGPEFLIYFQGTGAADDSGLPNDRFFAVRPEGSVSTLKIQRTERGDSAVYLCASSSGLADTGELFFGEGSRLTVL.

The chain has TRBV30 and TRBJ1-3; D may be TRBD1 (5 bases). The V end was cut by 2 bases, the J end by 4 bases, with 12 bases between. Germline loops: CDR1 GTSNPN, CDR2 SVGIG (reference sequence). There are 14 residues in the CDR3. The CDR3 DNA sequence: TGTGCCTGGAGTTCGGGGGACGCCGGAAACACCATATATTTT. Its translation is CAWSSGDAGNTIYF.

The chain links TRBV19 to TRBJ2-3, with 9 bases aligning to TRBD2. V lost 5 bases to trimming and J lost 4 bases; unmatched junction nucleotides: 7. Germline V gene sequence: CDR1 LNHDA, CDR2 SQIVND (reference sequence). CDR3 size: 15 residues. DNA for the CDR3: TGTGCCAGTAGTCCCCAAGGACTAGCGCCAGATACGCAGTATTTT. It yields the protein CASSPQGLAPDTQYF.

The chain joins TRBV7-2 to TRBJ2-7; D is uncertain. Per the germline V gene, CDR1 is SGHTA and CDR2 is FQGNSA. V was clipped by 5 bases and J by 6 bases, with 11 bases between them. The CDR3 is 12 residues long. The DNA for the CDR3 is TGTGCCAGCAGCATGACAAGGTCCGAGCAGTACTTC. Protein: CASSMTRSEQYF.

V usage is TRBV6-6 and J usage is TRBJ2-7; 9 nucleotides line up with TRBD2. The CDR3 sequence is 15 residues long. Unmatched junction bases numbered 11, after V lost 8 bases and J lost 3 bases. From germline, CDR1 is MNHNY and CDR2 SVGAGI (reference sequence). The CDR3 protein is CASFLEAGGLYEQYF. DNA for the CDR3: TGTGCCAGCTTCCTGGAAGCGGGAGGCCTCTACGAGCAGTACTTC.

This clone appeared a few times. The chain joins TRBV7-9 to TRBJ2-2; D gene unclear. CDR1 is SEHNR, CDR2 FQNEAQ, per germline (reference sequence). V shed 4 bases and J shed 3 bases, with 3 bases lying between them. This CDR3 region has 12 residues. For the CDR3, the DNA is TGTGCCAGCAGCTACTACACCGGGGAGCTGTTTTTT. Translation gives CASSYYTGELFF.

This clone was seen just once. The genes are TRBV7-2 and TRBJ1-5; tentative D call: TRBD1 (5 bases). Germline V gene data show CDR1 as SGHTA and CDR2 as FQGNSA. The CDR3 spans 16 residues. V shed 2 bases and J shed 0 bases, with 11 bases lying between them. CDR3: CASSLYGGNSNQPQHF. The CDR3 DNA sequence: TGTGCCAGCAGCTTATATGGGGGGAATAGCAATCAGCCCCAGCATTTT.

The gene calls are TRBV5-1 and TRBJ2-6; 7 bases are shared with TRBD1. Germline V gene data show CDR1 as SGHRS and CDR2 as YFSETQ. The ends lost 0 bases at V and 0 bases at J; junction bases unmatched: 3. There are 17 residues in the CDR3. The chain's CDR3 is CASSLVGDSSGANVLTF. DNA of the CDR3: TGCGCCAGCAGCTTGGTGGGGGACAGCTCTGGGGCCAACGTCCTGACTTTC. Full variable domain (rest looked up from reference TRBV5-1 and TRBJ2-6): KAGVTQTPRYLIKTRGQQVTLSCSPISGHRSVSWYQQTPGQGLQFLFEYFSETQRNKGNFPGRFSGRQFSNSRSEMNVSTLELGDSALYLCASSLVGDSSGANVLTFGAGSRLTVL.

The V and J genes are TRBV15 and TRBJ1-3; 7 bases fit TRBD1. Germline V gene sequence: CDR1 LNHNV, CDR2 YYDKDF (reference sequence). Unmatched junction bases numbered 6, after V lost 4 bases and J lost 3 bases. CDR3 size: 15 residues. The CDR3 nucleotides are TGTGCCACCAGCACGTCGTACAGGGGTGGAAACACCATATATTTT. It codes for CATSTSYRGGNTIYF.

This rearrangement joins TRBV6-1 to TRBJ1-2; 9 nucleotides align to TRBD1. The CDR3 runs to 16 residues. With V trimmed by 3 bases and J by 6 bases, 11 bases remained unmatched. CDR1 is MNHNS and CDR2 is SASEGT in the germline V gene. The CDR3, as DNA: TGTGCCAGCAGTGATTGGGGACAGGGAAACTCAAATGGCTACACCTTC. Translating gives CASSDWGQGNSNGYTF.

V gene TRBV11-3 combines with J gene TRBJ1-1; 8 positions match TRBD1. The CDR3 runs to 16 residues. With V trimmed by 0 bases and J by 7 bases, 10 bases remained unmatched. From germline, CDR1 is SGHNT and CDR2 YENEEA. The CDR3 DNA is TGTGCCAGCAGCTTAGAATCGACAGGGGTTATCGGTGAAGCTTTCTTT. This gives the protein CASSLESTGVIGEAFF. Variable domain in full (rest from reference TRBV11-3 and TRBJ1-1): EAGVVQSPRYKIIEKKQPVAFWCNPISGHNTLYWYLQNLGQGPELLIRYENEEAVDDSQLPKDRFSAERLKGVDSTLKIQPAELGDSAVYLCASSLESTGVIGEAFFGQGTRLTVV.

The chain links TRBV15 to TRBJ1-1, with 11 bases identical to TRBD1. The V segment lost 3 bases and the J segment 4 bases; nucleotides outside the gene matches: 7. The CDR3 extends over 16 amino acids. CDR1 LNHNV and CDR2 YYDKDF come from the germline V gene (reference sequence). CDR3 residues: CATSRGGTGGPTEAFF. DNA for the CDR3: TGTGCCACCAGCAGGGGTGGGACAGGGGGGCCCACTGAAGCTTTCTTT.

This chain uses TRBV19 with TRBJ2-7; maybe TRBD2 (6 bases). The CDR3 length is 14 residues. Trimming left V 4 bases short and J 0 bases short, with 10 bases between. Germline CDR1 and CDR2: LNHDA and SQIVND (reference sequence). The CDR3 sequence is CASSTGLSSYEQYF. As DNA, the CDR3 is TGTGCCAGTAGTACCGGACTAAGCTCCTACGAGCAGTACTTC.

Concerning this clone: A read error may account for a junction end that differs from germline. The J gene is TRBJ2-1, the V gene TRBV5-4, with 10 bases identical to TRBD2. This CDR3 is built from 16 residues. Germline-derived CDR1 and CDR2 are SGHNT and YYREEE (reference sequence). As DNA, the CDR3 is TGTGCCAGCACTAAATCCGGGACTAGCGCGTACAATGGGCAGTTCTTC. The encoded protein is CASTKSGTSAYNGQFF.

CDR3 coding DNA: TGTGCCAGCAGCGCTAGGACTAAGCCCTACGAGCAGTACTTC. Protein product: CASSARTKPYEQYF. This sequence joins TRBV9 and TRBJ2-7; D is possibly TRBD2 (6 bases). Germline V gives CDR1 SGDLS, CDR2 YYNGEE. V was pared by 3 bases and J by 2 bases, with 12 bases between. The CDR3 totals 14 residues. Based on the CDR3 plus reference TRBV9 and TRBJ2-7, the full variable domain is DSGVTQTPKHLITATGQRVTLRCSPRSGDLSVYWYQQSLDQGLQFLIQYYNGEERAKGNILERFSAQQFPDLHSELNLSSLELGDSALYFCASSARTKPYEQYFGPGTRLTVT.

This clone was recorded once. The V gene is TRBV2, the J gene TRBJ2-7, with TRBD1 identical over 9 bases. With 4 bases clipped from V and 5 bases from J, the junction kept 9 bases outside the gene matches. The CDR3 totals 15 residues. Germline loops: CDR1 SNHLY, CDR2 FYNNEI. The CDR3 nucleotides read TGTGCCAGCAGTGTCCCATGGACAGGGGCGGACGAGCAGTACTTC. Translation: CASSVPWTGADEQYF.

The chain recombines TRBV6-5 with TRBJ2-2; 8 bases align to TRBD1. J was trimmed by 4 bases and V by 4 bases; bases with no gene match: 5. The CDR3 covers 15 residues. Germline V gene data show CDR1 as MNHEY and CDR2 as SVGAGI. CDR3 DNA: TGTGCCAGCAGTTTTGCGGGGACAGGCACCGGGGAGCTGTTTTTT. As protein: CASSFAGTGTGELFF.

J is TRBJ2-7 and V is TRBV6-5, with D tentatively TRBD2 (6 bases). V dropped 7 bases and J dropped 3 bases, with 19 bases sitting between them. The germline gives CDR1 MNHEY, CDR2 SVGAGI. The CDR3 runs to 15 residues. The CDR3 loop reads CASKEGAGPGYEQYF. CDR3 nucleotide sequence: TGTGCCAGCAAAGAGGGCGCGGGGCCGGGCTACGAGCAGTACTTC.

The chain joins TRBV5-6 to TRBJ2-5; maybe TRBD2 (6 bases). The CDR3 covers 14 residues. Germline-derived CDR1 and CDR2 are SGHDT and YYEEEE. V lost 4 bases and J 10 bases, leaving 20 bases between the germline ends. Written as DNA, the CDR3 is TGTGCCAGCAGCCCTCCCTGGAAACGGGAGCACCAGTACTTC. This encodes CASSPPWKREHQYF.